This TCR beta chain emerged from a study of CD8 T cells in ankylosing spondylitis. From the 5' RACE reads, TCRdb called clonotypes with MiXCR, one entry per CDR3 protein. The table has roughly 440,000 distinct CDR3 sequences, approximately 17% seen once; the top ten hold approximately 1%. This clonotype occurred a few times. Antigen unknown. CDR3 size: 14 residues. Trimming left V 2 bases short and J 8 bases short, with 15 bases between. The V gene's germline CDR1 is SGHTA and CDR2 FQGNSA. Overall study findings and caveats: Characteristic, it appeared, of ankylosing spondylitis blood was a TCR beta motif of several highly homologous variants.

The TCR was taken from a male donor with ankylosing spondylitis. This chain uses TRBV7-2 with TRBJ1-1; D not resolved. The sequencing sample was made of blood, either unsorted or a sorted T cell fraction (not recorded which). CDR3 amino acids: CASSLFGMTTEAFF. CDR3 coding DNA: TGTGCCAGCAGCTTATTTGGGATGACGACGGAAGCTTTCTTT.